A selection of T cell receptor beta chains follows, all from one sample in a study of radiotherapy plus CTLA-4 blockade in lung cancer. Profiled with immunoSEQ multiplex PCR; TCRdb holds only in-frame clones, not every one. The data hold about 95,000 clones, with around 82% observed a single time. Material: peripheral blood, obtained from a patient treated with radiotherapy plus ipilimumab. The origin of the receptors is a human donor with non-small cell lung cancer who had stable disease on radiotherapy plus ipilimumab. Both conserved end residues are trimmed from each CDR3. Each record gives: V gene, J gene, CDR3 protein.

>TRBV19|TRBJ2-5
ASSTGTSGGETQY
>TRBV28|TRBJ2-7
ATSGTSYEQY
>TRBV27|TRBJ2-2
ASSQLAVGGELF
>TRBV6-4|TRBJ2-2
ASSDRASTGELF
>TRBV7-2|TRBJ1-4
ASSLSGLRDNEKLF
>TRBV9|TRBJ2-7
ASSMTSQPHEQY
>TRBV5-5|TRBJ2-5
ASSSQSTQETQY
>TRBV9|TRBJ1-1
ASSVTANTEAF
>TRBV7-9|TRBJ2-7
ASSLARGGEQY
>TRBV7-6|TRBJ2-5
ASSLVAREGQETQY
>TRBV5-4|TRBJ2-6
ASSFGGAGGANVLT
>TRBV30|TRBJ1-3
AWRSGVGPRSGNTIY
>TRBV7-9|TRBJ2-1
ASSLAMTGFTYNEQF
>TRBV9|TRBJ1-6
ASRGGQSNSPLH
>TRBV28|TRBJ2-2
ASGHPGPATGELF
>TRBV7-7|TRBJ2-1
ASSLGLARGGGEQF
>TRBV9|TRBJ2-1
ASSFRSGSSYNEQF
>TRBV19|TRBJ1-5
ASTSGHSGQPQH
>TRBV5-1|TRBJ2-3
ASSLAGGTDTQY
>TRBV27|TRBJ2-7
ASSLWGQKDDEQY
>TRBV28|TRBJ1-1
ASSRPTSRVNTEAF
>TRBV7-9|TRBJ1-1
ASSLTGASEAF
>TRBV9|TRBJ1-2
ASSVGEGTSRKNGGYGYT
>TRBV10-2|TRBJ2-2
ASRKGGQGLGGELF
>TRBV2|TRBJ2-5
ASSRDRQETQY
>TRBV2|TRBJ1-1
ASSGRNTRALNTEAF